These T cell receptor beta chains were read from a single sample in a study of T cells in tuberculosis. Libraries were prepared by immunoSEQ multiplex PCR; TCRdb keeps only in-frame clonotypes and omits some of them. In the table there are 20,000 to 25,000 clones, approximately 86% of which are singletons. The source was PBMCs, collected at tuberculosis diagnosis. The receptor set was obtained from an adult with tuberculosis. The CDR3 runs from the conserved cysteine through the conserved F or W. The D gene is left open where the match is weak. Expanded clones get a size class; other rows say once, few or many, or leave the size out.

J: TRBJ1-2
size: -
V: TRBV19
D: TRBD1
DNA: TGTGCCAGTAGTCCCGACAGGGGCAATGGCTACACCTTC
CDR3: CASSPDRGNGYTF

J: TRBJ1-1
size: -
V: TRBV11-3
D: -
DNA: TGTGCCAGCAGCTTAGATTCAAAACCCGGGACATCCAGAAGGGGGGCTTTCTTT
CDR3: CASSLDSKPGTSRRGAFF

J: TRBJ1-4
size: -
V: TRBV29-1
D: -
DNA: TGCAGCGTTCCCGACAGGTCTTATGAAAAACTGTTTTTT
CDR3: CSVPDRSYEKLFF

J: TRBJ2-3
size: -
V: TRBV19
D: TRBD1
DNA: TGTGCCAGTAGTCCGGGACAGGTCAGCACAGATACGCAGTATTTT
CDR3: CASSPGQVSTDTQYF

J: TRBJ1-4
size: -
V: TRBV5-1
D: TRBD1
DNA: TGCGCCAGCAGCTTGCAGGGGGCTTCTGAAAAACTGTTTTTT
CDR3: CASSLQGASEKLFF

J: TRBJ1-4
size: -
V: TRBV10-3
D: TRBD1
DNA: TGTGCCATCAGAGAGACAGGGGCCCGTGAAAAACTGTTTTTT
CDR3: CAIRETGAREKLFF

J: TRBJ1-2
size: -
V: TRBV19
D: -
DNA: -
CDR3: CASSILADTGYTF

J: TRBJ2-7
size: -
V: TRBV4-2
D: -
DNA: TGTGCCAGCAGCCGGAACAGCCCCTACGAGCAGTACTTC
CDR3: CASSRNSPYEQYF

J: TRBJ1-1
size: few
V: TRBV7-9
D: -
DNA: TGTGCCAGCAGCTCGGCAGGGCGGGGAGTGAACACTGAAGCTTTCTTT
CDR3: CASSSAGRGVNTEAFF

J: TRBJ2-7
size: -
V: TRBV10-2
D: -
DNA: TGCGCCAGCAGTGTCGTAGCCAGCTCCTACGAGCAGTACTTC
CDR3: CASSVVASSYEQYF

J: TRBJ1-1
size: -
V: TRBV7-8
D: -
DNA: TGTGCCAGCAGCCCCAGGAATTCAGGGACTGAAGCTTTCTTT
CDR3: CASSPRNSGTEAFF

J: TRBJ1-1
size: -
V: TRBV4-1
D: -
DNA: TGCGCCAGCAGCCAAGCGGGGTCGGGCGACACTGAAGCTTTCTTT
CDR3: CASSQAGSGDTEAFF

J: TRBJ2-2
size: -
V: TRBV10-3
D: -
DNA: TGTGCCATCAGTGAGTCTGTAGGAGCCGGGGAGCTGTTTTTT
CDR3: CAISESVGAGELFF

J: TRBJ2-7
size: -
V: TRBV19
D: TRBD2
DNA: TGTGCCAGTACCCCGGGACTAGCGCTGGGGTCCTACGAGCAGTACTTC
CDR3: CASTPGLALGSYEQYF

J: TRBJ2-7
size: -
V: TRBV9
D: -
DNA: TGTGCCAGCAGCGTAAGGGATGAGGGTGAGCAGTACTTC
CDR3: CASSVRDEGEQYF

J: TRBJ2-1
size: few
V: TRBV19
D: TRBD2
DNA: TGTGCCAGTAGTATCTGGACTAGCGGGGAAGGGAATGAGCAGTTCTTC
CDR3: CASSIWTSGEGNEQFF

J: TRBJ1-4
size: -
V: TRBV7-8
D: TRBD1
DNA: TGTGCCAGCAGCCAACGGGACAGAATTAATGAAAAACTGTTTTTT
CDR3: CASSQRDRINEKLFF

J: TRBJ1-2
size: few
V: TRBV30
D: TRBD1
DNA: TGTGCATTTGGACAGGGCGGCTACACCTTC
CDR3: CAFGQGGYTF

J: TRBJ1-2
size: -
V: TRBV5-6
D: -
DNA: TGTGCCAGCAGCTTGAAAACAGCCTCTAACTATGGCTACACCTTC
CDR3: CASSLKTASNYGYTF

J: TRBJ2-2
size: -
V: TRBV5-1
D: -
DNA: TGCGCCAGCAGCTCGATGACAGGTCTAAACACCGGGGAGCTGTTTTTT
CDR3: CASSSMTGLNTGELFF

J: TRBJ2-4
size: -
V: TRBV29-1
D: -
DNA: TGCAGCGCGGGACTAGCCAAAAACATTCAGTACTTC
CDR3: CSAGLAKNIQYF